This entry lists 10 T cell receptor beta chains sequenced from one sample in a study of shared clonotypes between healthy human individuals. Produced via immunoSEQ multiplex PCR; TCRdb's table is partial and in-frame only. The table includes about 1.5 million clones, under 99% detected once. The sample was naive CD4+ T cells sorted from blood. Subset meaning: CD45RA+ positively selected. The origin of the receptors is a young man in good health.

As for this clone: One end of the junction varies from germline; a read error may be responsible. The chain has TRBV7-9 and TRBJ1-1; 8 nucleotides match TRBD1. This CDR3 spans 14 amino acids. Germline V gene lookup returns CDR1 SEHNR and CDR2 FQNEAQ (reference sequence). The CDR3 nucleotides read TGTGCCAGCACCTTAGGGGGACAGGCGCGTGAAGCTTTCTTT. This gives the protein CASTLGGQAREAFF. The whole variable domain, remainder taken from reference TRBV7-9 and TRBJ1-1, is DTGVSQNPRHKITKRGQNVTFRCDPISEHNRLYWYRQTLGQGPEFLTYFQNEAQLEKSRLLSDRFSAERPKGSFSTLEIQRTEQGDSAMYLCASTLGGQAREAFFGQGTRLTVV.

The V and J genes are TRBV6-5 and TRBJ2-4; possible D gene TRBD2, 6 bases. V lost 8 bases and J lost 0, with 8 bases in between. Germline loops: CDR1 MNHEY, CDR2 SVGAGI. This CDR3 comprises 13 residues. CDR3 loop: CASWEVAKNIQYF. For the CDR3, the DNA is TGTGCCAGCTGGGAGGTAGCCAAAAACATTCAGTACTTC.

This chain's CDR3 is CASSQGPGAIYGYTF. Here the CDR3 DNA reads TGCGCCAGCAGCCAAGGGCCGGGGGCGATCTATGGCTACACCTTC. The chain carries TRBV4-3 and TRBJ1-2; perhaps TRBD1 as D (6 bases). CDR1 and CDR2 (germline): LGHNA, YSLEER. The CDR3 extends over 15 amino acids. V was clipped by 1 base and J by 4 bases, with 13 bases between them.

The chain carries TRBV4-1 and TRBJ2-7; TRBD1 is a possible D gene (5 bases). V shed 3 bases and J shed 6 bases, with 15 bases lying between them. The CDR3 consists of 14 residues. Germline assignment: CDR1 MGHRA and CDR2 YSYEKL. CDR3 nucleotides: TGCGCCAGCAGCCACCAAGGGGTCAGCGCCGAGCAGTACTTC. Translation gives CASSHQGVSAEQYF.

The chain joins TRBV4-1 to TRBJ2-1; D may be TRBD2 (5 bases). Germline values: CDR1 MGHRA, CDR2 YSYEKL. CDR3 length: 14 amino acids. Trimming pared 3 bases from V and 7 bases from J, leaving 13 bases between. The CDR3 sequence is CASSQPMERNEQFF. The CDR3 DNA sequence: TGCGCCAGCAGCCAGCCGATGGAGCGGAATGAGCAGTTCTTC.

The gene calls are TRBV15 and TRBJ2-7, with 12 bases lining up with TRBD2. Germline V gene data show CDR1 as LNHNV and CDR2 as YYDKDF (reference sequence). V dropped 4 bases and J dropped 3; count of bases not matched to a gene: 4. This CDR3 contains 15 residues. The CDR3 sequence is CATSIGLAGLYEQYF. CDR3 nucleotide sequence: TGTGCCACCAGCATCGGACTAGCGGGGCTCTACGAGCAGTACTTC. The whole variable domain, filled in from reference TRBV15 and TRBJ2-7, reads DAMVIQNPRYQVTQFGKPVTLSCSQTLNHNVMYWYQQKSSQAPKLLFHYYDKDFNNEADTPDNFQSRRPNTSFCFLDIRSPGLGDTAMYLCATSIGLAGLYEQYFGPGTRLTVT.

As for this clone: This sample includes further DNA sequences coding for the same CDR3. V usage is TRBV5-1 and J usage is TRBJ2-3; possible D gene TRBD2, 6 bases. The CDR3 runs 15 residues. Trimming removed 0 bases at V and 2 bases at J, with 10 bases between. Germline assignment: CDR1 SGHRS and CDR2 YFSETQ. The CDR3, as DNA: TGCGCCAGCAGCTTGGCCGGGGGATCCACAGATACGCAGTATTTT. Translated: CASSLAGGSTDTQYF.

Only one count was recorded for this clone. Written as DNA, the CDR3 is TGTGCCAGCAGCTTCAGACAGGGGGCTGGAAACACCATATATTTT. Its translation: CASSFRQGAGNTIYF. J is TRBJ1-3 and V is TRBV7-2; 9 bases fit TRBD1. After removal of 3 bases from V and 2 bases from J, the junction contained 2 bases not matched to a gene. Germline V gene lookup returns CDR1 SGHTA and CDR2 FQGNSA. The CDR3 is 15 amino acids.

The chain carries TRBV2 and TRBJ1-5, with TRBD1 identical over 10 bases. This CDR3 region has 15 residues. CDR1 is SNHLY and CDR2 is FYNNEI in the germline V gene. V lost 4 bases, J lost 4 bases, and 4 bases stayed unmatched. The CDR3 reads CASSGTGGGNQPQHF. CDR3 nucleotides: TGTGCCAGCAGTGGGACAGGGGGTGGAAATCAGCCCCAGCATTTT. The full variable domain, rest sourced from reference TRBV2 and TRBJ1-5, is EPEVTQTPSHQVTQMGQEVILRCVPISNHLYFYWYRQILGQKVEFLVSFYNNEISEKSEIFDDQFSVERPDGSNFTLKIRSTKLEDSAMYFCASSGTGGGNQPQHFGDGTRLSIL.

The chain recombines TRBV5-1 with TRBJ1-4; perhaps TRBD1 as D (6 bases). Germline V gene data show CDR1 as SGHRS and CDR2 as YFSETQ. This CDR3 is built from 10 residues. CDR3 in DNA: TGCGCAGGGGGTACCGAAAAACTGTTTTTT. Protein: CAGGTEKLFF.